The sequence of this T cell receptor (beta chain) was determined in a study of cytomegalovirus exposure and HLA in healthy donors. Study as a whole: From donors who were HLA-typed, an early data release held about 89 million unique TCRs.

In regard to this clone: Its specificity is unknown.

Germline V gene sequence: CDR1 SGHNT, CDR2 YYREEE (reference sequence). This CDR3 is built from 16 residues. The junction had 6 bases not matched to a gene; V was cut back by 0 bases and J by 3 bases. Study-level findings and limits: A later analysis showed TCR association rates differing by HLA locus, peaking at DRB1 and lowest at HLA-C. An analysis was carried out later, and it reportedly showed fewer N-insertions in an Asian-associated ancestry cluster than the 666-donor mean.

13 Jbeta primers and 60 Vbeta primers were used for the PCR. Measured with immunoSEQ multiplex PCR; TCRdb has only the in-frame clones, and not every one. Its table records about 160,000 clones. This sequence joins TRBV5-4 and TRBJ2-1; the match to TRBD2 covers 7 bases. Sequencing input: PBMCs. This sequence was found in a man aged 30-40 years in good health and CMV-seronegative. CDR3 sequence reads: CASSLASGGFYNEQFF. The DNA for the CDR3 is TGTGCCAGCAGCTTGGCTAGCGGAGGGTTCTACAATGAGCAGTTCTTC.